One sample yielded the 8 T cell receptor beta chains listed below, sequenced in a study of blood T cell repertoires in COVID-19 (TCRdb year 2020). Library preparation employed the immunoSEQ multiplex PCR assay. This immuneACCESS table, as held by TCRdb, lists in-frame sequences with V and J called but not all clones. Of the missing ones, under half trace to an unresolved V gene in checked studies; the others have no known cause. The sample table contains roughly 100,000 clones; only one count was recorded for 87% of them. In total, the top ten clones hold about 5.7% of the sample. Material: peripheral blood. The receptors here all came from a woman aged 45-65 years with COVID-19, enrolled during active disease.

The chain links TRBV7-8 to TRBJ2-7; 10 bases are shared with TRBD1. This CDR3 comprises 17 residues. The V and J ends lost 1 base and 6 bases, in that order; junction bases with no gene match: 12. Germline assignment: CDR1 SGHVS and CDR2 FQNEAQ. The DNA of the CDR3 is TGTGCCAGCAGCTTAGATGAGACAGGGGGCGTGAGGGCCGAGCAGTACTTC. Protein sequence: CASSLDETGGVRAEQYF.

The V call is TRBV20-1, the J call TRBJ2-5; unclear D gene. The CDR3 runs to 11 residues. Germline values: CDR1 DFQATT, CDR2 SNEGSKA (reference sequence). V was clipped by 3 bases and J by 5 bases, with 7 bases between them. The CDR3 reads CSASLLETQYF. CDR3 coding DNA: TGCAGTGCTAGTCTGTTGGAGACCCAGTACTTC.

The chain links TRBV5-1 to TRBJ2-1; 8 bases map to TRBD1. This CDR3 has 15 residues. V was pared by 4 bases and J by 5 bases, with 8 bases of the junction left unmatched. Germline lookup yields CDR1 SGHRS and CDR2 YFSETQ. Here the CDR3 DNA reads TGCGCCAGCAGCCCACCCACAGGGGGAAACAATGAGCAGTTCTTC. It encodes CASSPPTGGNNEQFF.

This rearrangement joins TRBV11-1 to TRBJ2-7; tentative D call: TRBD2 (5 bases). V shed 3 bases and J shed 6 bases, with 15 bases lying between them. The CDR3 length is 14 residues. Germline-derived CDR1 and CDR2 are SGHAT and FQDESV (reference sequence). In nucleotides, the CDR3 is TGTGCCAGCAGCTTCGGTATCACTAGTGCCGAGCAGTACTTC. Its protein product is CASSFGITSAEQYF.

The chain carries TRBV29-1 and TRBJ1-2, with 9 bases aligning to TRBD1. The junction had 24 bases not matched to a gene; V was cut back by 7 bases and J by 12 bases. The CDR3 contains 16 residues. Germline V CDR1 and CDR2: SQVTM, ANQGSEA. The CDR3 reads CSARDSGTGFRGLDTF. The CDR3 nucleotides read TGCAGCGCCCGCGACTCCGGGACAGGGTTTAGAGGGCTGGACACCTTC. Based on the CDR3 plus reference TRBV29-1 and TRBJ1-2, the full variable domain is SAVISQKPSRDICQRGTSLTIQCQVDSQVTMMFWYRQQPGQSLTLIATANQGSEATYESGFVIDKFPISRPNLTFSTLTVSNMSPEDSSIYLCSARDSGTGFRGLDTFGSGTRLTVV.

This clone showed up just a few times. At the DNA level, this CDR3 is encoded by other sequences in the same sample as well. J is TRBJ1-5 and V is TRBV6-2 or TRBV6-3; D call uncertain. Looked up from germline, CDR1 is MNHEY and CDR2 is SVGEGT. Deletions cut 2 bases from V and 5 bases from J, with 7 bases between. The CDR3 sequence is 13 residues long. CDR3 coding DNA: TGTGCCAGCAGTTACAGCGGGGATCAGCCCCAGCATTTT. Its translation: CASSYSGDQPQHF.

The chain links TRBV7-3 to TRBJ1-1; the match to TRBD1 covers 8 bases. Losses at the gene ends were 2 bases for V and 5 bases for J; bases not matched to a gene: 7. There are 15 residues in the CDR3. Germline V gene lookup returns CDR1 SGHTA and CDR2 FQGTGA. CDR3 protein: CASSLVGQGMTEAFF. The CDR3 nucleotides are TGTGCCAGCAGCTTAGTAGGACAGGGTATGACTGAAGCTTTCTTT.

The V gene is TRBV3-1 (or the pseudogene TRBV3-2), the J gene TRBJ2-7; weak D call: TRBD2 (6 bases). From germline, CDR1 is LGHDT and CDR2 YNNKEL (reference sequence). This CDR3 region has 14 residues. Deletions cut 1 base from V and 2 bases from J, with 9 bases between. The CDR3 spells CASSQGTTPYEQYF. CDR3 coding DNA: TGTGCCAGCAGCCAAGGGACTACACCCTACGAGCAGTACTTC.